Presented here are 10 T cell receptor beta chains from one specimen sequenced in a study of graft-versus-host responses after intestinal transplantation listed by TCRdb under 2021. The method was the immunoSEQ multiplex PCR assay. Here the immuneACCESS table is served through TCRdb, limited to in-frame sequences with V and J called. Missing clones are a known gap in these copies; in checked studies unresolved V genes cover under half, and the rest lacks a known reason. Counted in this sample were under 30,000 clones; just under 95% of them appeared once. The top ten hold less than 0.85% of the sample. The specimen was PBMCs, collected 30 days after intestinal transplant. These receptors came from a human patient who received an intestinal transplant, so some T cells may come from the graft donor.

J is TRBJ2-7 and V is TRBV4-1, with TRBD2 identical over 12 bases. V lost 4 bases, J lost 3 bases, and 1 base stayed unmatched. CDR3 length: 14 residues. Germline CDR1 and CDR2: MGHRA and YSYEKL. The CDR3 DNA is TGCGCCAGCAGCCCGGGACTAGCGGGCTACGAGCAGTACTTC. Amino acid sequence: CASSPGLAGYEQYF.

The J gene is TRBJ2-7, the V gene TRBV11-2, with a weak D call TRBD2 (6 bases). Per the germline V gene, CDR1 is SGHAT and CDR2 is FQNNGV. Trimming removed 4 bases from V and 3 bases from J, with 22 bases in between. The length of the CDR3 is 17 residues. The CDR3 DNA sequence: TGTGCCAGCAGCTGGGACGGGACTTTTCTTACCGGCTACGAGCAGTACTTC. Encoded protein: CASSWDGTFLTGYEQYF.

V and J are TRBV7-6 and TRBJ1-4; D unresolved. Looked up from germline, CDR1 is SGHVS and CDR2 is FNYEAQ. The CDR3 is made up of 16 amino acids. V shed 5 bases and J shed 4 bases, with 17 bases lying between them. As DNA, the CDR3 is TGTGCCAGCAGCCGACCCCGGGGAGGCCTTAATGAAAAACTGTTTTTT. Residues: CASSRPRGGLNEKLFF.

The rearrangement joins TRBV28 to TRBJ2-4, with a possible D match to TRBD2 (5 bases). Germline CDR1 reads MDHEN; CDR2 reads SYDVKM. The CDR3 has 16 residues. V lost 1 base and J lost 2, with 12 bases in between. The CDR3 bases are TGTGCCAGCAGTTTATTCGACGGGGTGACCAAAAACATTCAGTACTTC. Its protein product is CASSLFDGVTKNIQYF.

This clone was observed a single time. This rearrangement joins TRBV7-2 to TRBJ1-3; D is undetermined. The CDR3 is 12 residues long. V was trimmed by 6 bases and J by 3 bases, leaving 6 bases between them. Germline loops: CDR1 SGHTA, CDR2 FQGNSA. The CDR3 loop reads CASRFRGNTIYF. CDR3 DNA sequence: TGTGCCAGCAGGTTTCGTGGAAACACCATATATTTT.

This sequence joins TRBV4-3 and TRBJ1-4, with 7 bases that match TRBD1. Germline V CDR1 and CDR2: LGHNA, YSLEER. This CDR3 contains 19 residues. V dropped 1 base and J dropped 0; count of bases not matched to a gene: 11. CDR3 nucleotide sequence: TGCGCCAGCAGCCAAGTTTCCGGGACAGCGACTTCAACTAATGAAAAACTGTTTTTT. This sequence encodes CASSQVSGTATSTNEKLFF.

The V and J genes are TRBV28 and TRBJ2-1; D may be TRBD1 (6 bases). Germline V lookup: CDR1 MDHEN, CDR2 SYDVKM. This CDR3 region has 13 residues. V was shortened by 8 bases and J by 3 bases, with 11 bases between the two germline ends. Here the CDR3 reads CASDEGVYNEQFF. In DNA form, the CDR3 reads TGTGCCAGCGACGAGGGGGTCTACAATGAGCAGTTCTTC. Full variable domain (rest looked up from reference TRBV28 and TRBJ2-1): DVKVTQSSRYLVKRTGEKVFLECVQDMDHENMFWYRQDPGLGLRLIYFSYDVKMKEKGDIPEGYSVSREKKERFSLILESASTNQTSMYLCASDEGVYNEQFFGPGTRLTVL.

The chain combines TRBV19 with TRBJ1-5; TRBD1 aligns across 7 bases. This CDR3 region has 15 residues. Germline V gene lookup returns CDR1 LNHDA and CDR2 SQIVND (reference sequence). Unmatched junction bases numbered 11, after V lost 6 bases and J lost 6 bases. The CDR3 loop reads CASRLTGAGGQPQHF. The CDR3 nucleotides are TGTGCCAGTAGGTTAACAGGGGCCGGTGGTCAGCCCCAGCATTTT.

The V gene is TRBV5-4, the J gene TRBJ2-1, with 9 bases fitting TRBD2. Germline lookup yields CDR1 SGHNT and CDR2 YYREEE (reference sequence). This CDR3 has 17 residues. Trimming took 1 base from V and 0 from J; bases not matched to a gene: 5. CDR3 amino acids: CASSLSLAGSSYNEQFF. The CDR3 DNA is TGTGCCAGCAGCTTGTCCCTAGCGGGGAGCTCCTACAATGAGCAGTTCTTC. Full variable domain (outside the CDR3, taken from reference TRBV5-4 and TRBJ2-1): ETGVTQSPTHLIKTRGQQVTLRCSSQSGHNTVSWYQQALGQGPQFIFQYYREEENGRGNFPPRFSGLQFPNYSSELNVNALELDDSALYLCASSLSLAGSSYNEQFFGPGTRLTVL.

The chain couples TRBV12-2 to TRBJ2-7; TRBD2, the table's D call, was not compared with the DNA. TRBV12-2 is a recognized pseudogene. CDR3 length: 11 residues. CDR3 DNA sequence: TGTGCAAGTCGCTTACTGTACGAGCAGTACTTC. Translation gives CASRLLYEQYF.